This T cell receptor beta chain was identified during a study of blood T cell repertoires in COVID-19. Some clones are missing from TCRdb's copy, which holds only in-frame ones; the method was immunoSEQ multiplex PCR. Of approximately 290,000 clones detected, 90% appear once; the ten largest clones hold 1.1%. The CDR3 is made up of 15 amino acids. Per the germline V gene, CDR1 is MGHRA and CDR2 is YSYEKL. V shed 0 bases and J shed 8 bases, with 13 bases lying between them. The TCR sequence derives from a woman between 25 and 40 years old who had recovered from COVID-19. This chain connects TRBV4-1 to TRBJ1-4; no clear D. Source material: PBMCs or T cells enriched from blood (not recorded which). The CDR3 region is CASSQDRLAPEKLFF. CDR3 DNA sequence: TGCGCCAGCAGCCAAGATCGACTCGCTCCGGAAAAACTGTTTTTT.